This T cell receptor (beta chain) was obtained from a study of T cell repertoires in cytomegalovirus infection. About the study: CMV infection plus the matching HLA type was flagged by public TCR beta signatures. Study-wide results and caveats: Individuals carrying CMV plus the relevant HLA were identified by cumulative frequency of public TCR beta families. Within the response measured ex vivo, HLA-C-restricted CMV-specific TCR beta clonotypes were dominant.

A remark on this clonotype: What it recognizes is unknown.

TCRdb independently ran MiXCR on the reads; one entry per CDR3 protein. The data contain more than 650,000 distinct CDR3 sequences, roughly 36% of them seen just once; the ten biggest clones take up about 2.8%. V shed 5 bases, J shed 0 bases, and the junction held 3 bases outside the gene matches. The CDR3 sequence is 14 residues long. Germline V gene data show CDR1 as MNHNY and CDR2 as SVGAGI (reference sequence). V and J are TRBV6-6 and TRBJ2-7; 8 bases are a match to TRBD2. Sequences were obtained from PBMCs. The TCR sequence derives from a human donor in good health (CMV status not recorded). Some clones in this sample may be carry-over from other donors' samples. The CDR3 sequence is CASSHSGTSYEQYF. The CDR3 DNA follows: TGTGCCAGCAGTCATAGCGGGACCTCCTACGAGCAGTACTTC.